This T cell receptor beta chain comes out of a study of identical twins. The germline gives CDR1 DFQATT, CDR2 SNEGSKA (reference sequence). This CDR3 has 10 amino acids. Trimming took 3 bases from V and 7 from J, leaving 6 bases between them. TCRdb recomputed calls from the 5' RACE reads with MiXCR, one row per CDR3 protein. The sample carries hundreds of thousands of distinct CDR3 sequences, roughly 26% recorded once. Regarding the study as a whole: Cord blood's abundant beta clonotypes had fewer insertions, unlike memory repertoires. Analyses of zero insertions could, in part, be confounded by invariant MAIT and iNKT cells.

This clonotype was seen a few times. Its antigen remains unknown. The same sample was also studied in work on T cells expressing NK-cell markers. That work contributes: Sorted CD3+CD56+NKG2C+, CD3+CD56+NKG2C- and CD3+CD56-NKG2C+ T-cell subsets were beta-chain profiled.

The material sequenced was CD4+ T cells sorted from blood. The sequence came from a woman aged 18 to 35 in good health. V gene TRBV20-1 combines with J gene TRBJ2-5, with D uncertain. CDR3 DNA: TGCAGTGCTAGTTTGGGGACCCAGTACTTC. Residues: CSASLGTQYF.